The present TCR beta chain was sequenced within a study of human T cells and chemical hapten exposure (dated by TCRdb to the early 2020s). Some background on the complete study: For sensitization, 2% DPC in acetone was applied to a roughly 2 cm by roughly 2 cm area of upper inner arm skin. Patients additionally received weekly therapeutic DPC doses to the scalp throughout the approximately 24-week study period. Patch testing on the upper back used Finn chambers containing 0.01% DPC, with scoring done after 6 days according to International Contact Dermatitis Research Group standards. The mostly female patient cohort included alopecia areata with under or over 50% scalp involvement, alopecia totalis and alopecia universalis. The libraries were sequenced as a pool, and the TCR yield per sample differed mostly because of small variations in library volumes within the pool. The study tracked peripheral blood TCR repertoire changes in vivo during primary and secondary sensitization to the hapten diphenylcyclopropenone (DPC) in alopecia patients. Blood samples were taken from patients before sensitization (week 0) and at 2, 6 and about 24 weeks after DPC sensitization. Blood for TCR sequencing was provided by twenty-nine alopecia patients at one to four time points (pre-sensitization, 2, 6 and 24 weeks). The paper as a whole reports these results and caveats: Patch test score correlated positively with the number of PT1 expanded TCRs, reaching significance at thresholds 8, 16 and 32 but not at 4. Because every patient had alopecia, a presumed autoimmune disease, the patients' immune response might differ from that of healthy individuals. Repeated subsampling changed both the strength of the expansion versus patch-test correlation and the threshold at which the correlation became significant. The number of TCRs above 1 in 1000 frequency did not change with DPC sensitization; there was no evidence of global repertoire structure alterations. Expanded TCRs formed significantly more large CDR3 similarity clusters than pre-sensitization or healthy control sets, consistent with antigen-driven responses.

This specimen's time point label, interpreted: patch test 2, 6 weeks after DPC sensitization. The intended sense of this specimen's treatment or condition label: therapeutic diphenylcyclopropenone sensitization with weekly scalp DPC. At every patch-test visit, the blood draw took place before the patch test was put on. Eligible patients were aged 18 to 70, diagnosed with alopecia, deemed suitable for DPC therapy, and excluded if pregnant. Total RNA was extracted from unfractionated whole blood that had been collected in Tempus Blood RNA tubes. The germline ends are 18 bases apart after V is trimmed by 7 bases and J by 2 bases. The CDR3 runs 15 amino acids, cysteine and phenylalanine included. Just the 45-base CDR3 DNA is kept, in frame starting at base 1. CDR1 and CDR2 (LNHDA, SQIVND) derive from the germline V gene (reference sequence). A word on this clonotype: This receptor's antigen is unknown. Within one base of it there is no much larger clone, and no base qualities were kept.

The library was made by RACE. TCRdb shows the sequencer as NextSeq 500. During library preparation, unique molecular identifiers were attached to individual cDNA molecules so that TCRs could be counted in a quantitative, reproducible way. From each blood RNA sample, both TCR alpha and TCR beta chains were sequenced. In the original analysis: Samples had a median of 95,638 TCRs, with a range from roughly 23,224 to 700,000. The Decombinator software suite was used to annotate the V, J and CDR3 of the TCR reads. For PS versus PT1 abundance plots, all samples were subsampled to the same number of TCRs (28,000). TCRs were defined as expanded if absent before sensitization and observed at least eight times at the 2-week time point. TCRdb reran the public reads through fastp at Q25 and MiXCR, keeping productive beta chains. Here each entry gathers all rows of one CDR3 protein and keeps the most common genes and DNA. The V and J calls reflect TCRdb's pipeline rather than the authors' work. The sample records approximately 350,000 distinct CDR3 sequences, about 6.9% of which are singletons. The ten largest make up around 6.1% of the sample.

The chain couples TRBV19 to TRBJ2-7, with the D call tentatively TRBD1 or TRBD2, each fitting 5 bases. The TCR sequence derives from a woman aged 18-29 years with alopecia areata. Some clones in this sample may be carry-over from other donors' samples. The material sequenced was whole blood, taken in connection with sensitization to the hapten diphenylcyclopropenone (DPC). The CDR3 sequence is CASTKGSAETYEQYF. The DNA sequence is given as TGTGCCAGTACCAAGGGGAGCGCCGAGACCTACGAGCAGTACTTC.